Below are 10 T cell receptor beta chains sequenced from a single sample in a study of shared clonotypes between healthy human individuals. The repertoire was sequenced with immunoSEQ multiplex PCR; TCRdb's copy has only in-frame clones and lacks some. Of 600,000 to 750,000 clones in the sample, 80% to 95% were seen once. The sample taken for sequencing was memory CD8+ T cells from PBMCs. Subset of the sample: CD45RO+ cells pooled with CCR7-negative TemRA cells. The receptor set was obtained from a man younger than 30 in good health. Some clones in this sample may be carry-over from other donors' samples.

This clone was observed once. This may stem from a read error, because a much larger clone lies one nucleotide away. The CDR3 DNA reads TGCAGCGTTGTAAGACTAGCGGGACGCTACCCCACAGATACGCAGTATTTT. This translates into CSVVRLAGRYPTDTQYF. This chain links TRBV29-1 with TRBJ2-3; 11 bases agree with TRBD2. The V gene end was trimmed by 4 bases and the J gene end by 2 bases; junction bases not matched to a gene: 11. CDR1 and CDR2 (germline): SQVTM, ANQGSEA. The CDR3 runs to 17 residues.

This clone was detected only once. This sequence joins TRBV2 and TRBJ2-7; D is ambiguous. Per the germline V gene, CDR1 is SNHLY and CDR2 is FYNNEI. The V gene lost 4 bases and the J gene lost 0 bases, with 7 bases spanning the gap. The CDR3 totals 13 residues. The CDR3 region has the DNA TGTGCCAGCAGTGCCCCCAGCTCCTACGAGCAGTACTTC. The encoded protein is CASSAPSSYEQYF.

DNA for the CDR3: TGTGCCAGCAGGGCCTTGAGACTAGCGACCTACGAGCAGTACTTC. Its translation: CASRALRLATYEQYF. This chain links TRBV27 with TRBJ2-7; 8 bases match TRBD2. Germline V gives CDR1 MNHEY, CDR2 SMNVEV (reference sequence). V was clipped by 6 bases and J by 2 bases; unmatched bases: 9. CDR3 length: 15 residues.

The chain couples TRBV27 to TRBJ2-3, with a tentative D call TRBD2 (6 bases). Germline CDR1 is MNHEY and CDR2 is SMNVEV (reference sequence). The CDR3 totals 14 residues. The V end was cut by 7 bases, the J end by 4 bases, with 15 bases between. CDR3 region: CASTPIADSDTQYF. The CDR3 coding sequence is TGTGCCAGCACCCCAATAGCGGATTCAGATACGCAGTATTTT.

Notes on this clone: Other nucleotide sequences in the sample specify the same CDR3. V usage is TRBV7-2 and J usage is TRBJ1-5; D gene ambiguous. The CDR3 covers 15 residues. V was clipped by 3 bases and J by 0 bases, with 9 bases between them. From germline, CDR1 is SGHTA and CDR2 FQGNSA. The CDR3 nucleotides read TGTGCCAGCAGCTTGGCCATTCATAGCAATCAGCCCCAGCATTTT. Translating gives CASSLAIHSNQPQHF.

V usage is TRBV6-5 and J usage is TRBJ2-2, with 9 bases matching TRBD1. The CDR3 consists of 15 residues. From germline, CDR1 is MNHEY and CDR2 SVGAGI. Trimming removed 2 bases from V and 7 bases from J; junction bases left unmatched: 5. In DNA, the CDR3 is TGTGCCAGCAGTTACAACAGGGGGCTGGGCGGGGAGCTGTTTTTT. The encoded protein is CASSYNRGLGGELFF.

V and J are TRBV13 and TRBJ2-7; 8 bases agree with TRBD1. Losses at the gene ends were 5 bases for V and 7 bases for J; bases not matched to a gene: 7. Germline V lookup: CDR1 PRHDT, CDR2 FYEKMQ (reference sequence). The CDR3 totals 13 residues. CDR3 in amino acids: CASSLTTGVEQYF. The CDR3 nucleotides read TGTGCCAGCAGCCTAACGACAGGGGTTGAGCAGTACTTC. Filled out from reference TRBV13 and TRBJ2-7, the complete variable domain reads AAGVIQSPRHLIKEKRETATLKCYPIPRHDTVYWYQQGPGQDPQFLISFYEKMQSDKGSIPDRFSAQQFSDYHSELNMSSLELGDSALYFCASSLTTGVEQYFGPGTRLTVT.

CDR3 loop: CASSQDEGPTEAFF. The CDR3 bases are TGTGCCAGCAGCCAAGACGAGGGACCCACTGAAGCTTTCTTT. V usage is TRBV4-2 and J usage is TRBJ1-1; D perhaps matches TRBD1 (5 bases). Germline CDR1 is LGHNA and CDR2 is YNFKEQ. This CDR3 is 14 amino acids long. V lost 0 bases to trimming and J lost 4 bases, with 9 bases between them.

CDR3 DNA: TGTGCCAGCAGCCCAAGGGACTACACAGATACGCAGTATTTT. Its translation: CASSPRDYTDTQYF. The chain combines TRBV7-6 with TRBJ2-3; the match to TRBD2 covers 7 bases. Germline-derived CDR1 and CDR2 are SGHVS and FNYEAQ. V lost 5 bases to trimming and J lost 2 bases; unmatched junction nucleotides: 4. The CDR3 runs 14 residues.

V is TRBV4-1 and J is TRBJ2-1, with D uncertain. V lost 0 bases and J 9 bases, leaving 12 bases between the germline ends. Germline V gene data show CDR1 as MGHRA and CDR2 as YSYEKL. The CDR3 is 14 residues long. The CDR3 DNA follows: TGCGCCAGCAGCCAAGATCTCGGGCCGATTGAGCAGTTCTTC. Amino acids: CASSQDLGPIEQFF.